This T cell receptor beta chain was recovered during a study of blood T cell repertoires in COVID-19. On the study more broadly: Samples representing acute and convalescent COVID-19 were sourced from the United States, Italy and Spain. PBMCs, B-cell-depleted T cells, or T cells were the source of the cDNA or gDNA that made up the material.

The CDR3 is 17 residues long. Germline CDR1 and CDR2: SSHAT and FNYEAQ (reference sequence). With regard to this clone: The junction shows a germline mismatch at one end, possibly a read error.

Participants spanned ages about 18 to 90 years and resided in 20 to 30 US areas. Sequenced by immunoSEQ multiplex PCR; TCRdb stores in-frame clones only, minus some. The sample records 250,000 to 300,000 clones, 70% to 90% being singletons. Sample: PBMCs or T cells enriched from blood (not recorded which). The sequence was obtained from a woman aged 50 to 60 who had recovered from COVID-19. This rearrangement joins TRBV7-7 to TRBJ2-3; 15 nucleotides match TRBD2. This CDR3 reads CASSLGLAGGPGDTQYF. DNA of the CDR3: TGTGCTAGCAGTCTCGGACTAGCGGGAGGGCCGGGAGATACGCAGTATTTT.